This T cell receptor (beta chain) derives from a study of blood T cell repertoires in COVID-19 (dated by TCRdb to about 2020). With regard to the full study: Samples from collaborators originated in the United States, Italy and Spain and spanned both the acute and convalescent phases of COVID-19. The prospective study material was composed of cDNA or gDNA derived from T cells, B-cell-depleted T cells, or PBMCs. Deeply sampled blood TCRbeta repertoires from subjects exposed to, actively infected with, or recovered from COVID-19 were included in the dataset. The repertoires were released in a freely available public database intended as a resource for research on the immune response to SARS-CoV-2. The samples were drawn from two sources: the first 160 participants of the ongoing ImmuneRACE study, and some 1,300 subjects contributed by 6 global collaborators. The sample metadata nearly always contained a de-identified subject ID, COVID-19 status, age in years and sex. Where available, HLA class I and class II types were obtained from metadata supplied by the sample provider rather than from assay-based typing.

On the study overall, not on this receptor specifically: Clinical and demographic metadata were provided uncurated, with the amount varying by source and participant.

About this clone itself: This clone's antigen is unknown. No quality values exist for individual bases; no much larger clone is one base distant.

The germline V gene supplies CDR1 SQVTM and CDR2 ANQGSEA. From the cysteine through the phenylalanine, the CDR3 covers 13 amino acids. The retained sequence is limited to the CDR3, 39 bases, with the frame set at the first base. Deletion took 6 bases off V and 6 bases off J, with a span of 14 bases between the germline ends. The immunoSEQ Assay, a bias-controlled multiplex PCR, was used to amplify TCRbeta CDR3 regions from genomic DNA. On the authors' methods: The number of nucleated cells in each sample was estimated from the amplification of reference gene primers within the assay. Sequence reads were collapsed and filtered to measure the absolute abundance of every unique TCRbeta CDR3 rearrangement. For each sample, productive Simpson clonality was calculated as the square root of Simpson's diversity index over productive rearrangements. TCRdb stores this immuneACCESS table with in-frame sequences only. Part of the clones is absent; in the studies checked, under half of the shortfall reflects unresolved V genes, and no reason is known for the rest. V, J and clone size are taken as reported in that table, and D and trimming were inferred from the DNA itself. The sample records 400,000 or so clones, 88% of which are singletons. Around 2% of the sample belongs to the ten largest clones.

Enrolling through a virtual design, the prospective study's participants ranged in age from roughly 18 to 89 years and lived across some 22 United States geographic areas. In the prospective study, participants were assigned to cohorts based on the clinical history participants reported in a screening survey and a study questionnaire. In the prospective study, mobile phlebotomists collected whole blood, serum and a nasopharyngeal or oropharyngeal swab from each participant. Over a roughly 2-month period, participants in the prospective study had the option of providing additional blood draws and questionnaires. Blood samples from the prospective study were shipped frozen or at room temperature prior to DNA extraction.

The V and J segments used are TRBV29-1 and TRBJ2-2; the D gene is possibly TRBD2, with 6 bases matching. The sequence came from a woman in her thirties or forties with acute COVID-19. Sequenced: PBMCs or T cells enriched from blood (not recorded which). The DNA sequence reads TGCAGCGTCCCGGGACTTTTGCCCGGGGAGCTGTTTTTT. This yields the protein CSVPGLLPGELFF.